The 26 T cell receptor beta chains below come from one sample, sequenced in a study of Graves' ophthalmopathy and Graves' hyperthyroidism. TCR beta CDR3 amplification used RNA transcripts. Amplification began with first-round RT-PCR using HTBI primers, then second-round multiplex PCR was performed. TCRdb reanalysed the multiplex PCR reads using MiXCR and keeps one entry per CDR3 protein. The sample contains 1 million to 1.3 million distinct CDR3 sequences, about 38% of which appear only once. The source material was peripheral blood or thyroid tissue (not recorded which). The receptors stem from an adult man with Graves' hyperthyroidism.

Note on this clonotype: This is likely a read error, given that the CDR3 carries no conserved phenylalanine or tryptophan at its end. The CDR3 coding sequence is TGTGCCGGAAACAAGGACACTGAAGCTTTCTGT. This codes for CAGNKDTEAFC. This chain links TRBV11-2 with TRBJ1-1; D remains ambiguous. From germline, CDR1 is SGHAT and CDR2 FQNNGV. V was pared by 11 bases and J by 3 bases, with 10 bases between. The CDR3 length is 11 residues.

This clonotype was detected a few times. The chain couples TRBV4-1 to TRBJ1-2; D might be TRBD1 (6 bases). This CDR3 spans 17 amino acids. Germline V CDR1 and CDR2: MGHRA, YSYEKL. V was clipped by 0 bases and J by 4 bases, with 18 bases between them. The chain's CDR3 is CASSQEVGVRGAYGYTF. The CDR3 DNA reads as TGCGCCAGCAGCCAAGAGGTTGGTGTCAGGGGAGCCTATGGCTACACCTTC.

The chain carries TRBV12-3 or TRBV12-4 and TRBJ2-5; D not resolved. The CDR3 totals 13 residues. The V and J ends lost 5 bases and 5 bases respectively, with 12 bases between them. The CDR3 sequence: CASSPFRVETQYF. DNA of the CDR3: TGTGCCAGCAGTCCCTTTAGGGTTGAGACCCAGTACTTC.

A note on this clonotype: With a much larger clone just one base away, this may be a read error. This sequence joins TRBV19 and TRBJ1-3, with D possibly TRBD1 on 5 matching bases. Per germline, CDR1 LNHDA and CDR2 SQIVND (reference sequence). The CDR3 contains 15 residues. The CDR3 here is CVSRRDGSSGNTIYF. CDR3 nucleotide sequence: TGTGTCAGTAGGAGGGACGGAAGCTCTGGAAACACCATATATTTT.

At least ten counts were recorded for this clonotype. This chain connects TRBV9 to TRBJ2-5; perhaps TRBD1 as D (6 bases). V was cut by 3 bases and J by 5 bases, with 17 bases left in between. Germline V gene data show CDR1 as SGDLS and CDR2 as YYNGEE. CDR3 length: 15 residues. CDR3 region: CASSATSRGMETQYF. CDR3 bases: TGTGCCAGCAGCGCGACTTCCAGGGGTATGGAGACCCAGTACTTC.

This clonotype was observed many times. This chain joins TRBV29-1 and TRBJ2-5, with D unresolved. Germline CDR1 and CDR2: SQVTM and ANQGSEA. Trimming took 4 bases from V and 2 from J, leaving 11 bases between them. The CDR3 runs 13 residues. The CDR3: CSVGDQLQETQYF. CDR3 bases: TGCAGCGTTGGGGATCAGCTACAAGAGACCCAGTACTTC. Supplemented by reference TRBV29-1 and TRBJ2-5, the full variable domain reads SAVISQKPSRDICQRGTSLTIQCQVDSQVTMMFWYRQQPGQSLTLIATANQGSEATYESGFVIDKFPISRPNLTFSTLTVSNMSPEDSSIYLCSVGDQLQETQYFGPGTRLLVL.

This clonotype was counted at least ten times. The chain couples TRBV7-2 to TRBJ1-5; perhaps TRBD1 as D (5 bases). This CDR3 has 15 residues. V lost 4 bases, J lost 0 bases, and 10 bases lay in between. CDR1 SGHTA and CDR2 FQGNSA come from the germline V gene. In DNA form, the CDR3 reads TGTGCCAGCAGCTCGGGACTACTTAGCAATCAGCCCCAGCATTTT. This gives the protein CASSSGLLSNQPQHF.

The chain joins TRBV10-3 to TRBJ2-5, with 13 bases aligning to TRBD2. Looked up from germline, CDR1 is ENHRY and CDR2 is SYGVKD. The J segment lost 5 bases and the V segment lost 11 bases, leaving 20 bases of the junction unmatched. The CDR3 contains 18 residues. The DNA for the CDR3 is TGTGCCGTCGGTCCGGGACTAGCGGGGTGGGACACCGGGGAGACCCAGTACTTC. This sequence encodes CAVGPGLAGWDTGETQYF.

The sample holds many counts of this clonotype. The V gene is TRBV7-2, the J gene TRBJ2-7; 11 bases match TRBD2. J gave up 5 bases and V 5 bases, and 11 bases lay outside the gene matches. The CDR3 covers 16 residues. The V gene's germline CDR1 is SGHTA and CDR2 FQGNSA. The CDR3, as DNA: TGTGCCAGCAGCCGAGGGGCTAGCGGGAGGACGAACGAGCAGTACTTC. This gives the protein CASSRGASGRTNEQYF.

The table lists this clonotype with many counts. The rearrangement joins TRBV7-2 to TRBJ2-5, with D possibly TRBD2 on 6 matching bases. The V end was cut by 1 base, the J end by 4 bases, with 10 bases between. There are 14 residues in the CDR3. Looked up from germline, CDR1 is SGHTA and CDR2 is FQGNSA. The CDR3 coding sequence is TGTGCCAGCAGCTTAGTTGGAGGGACAGAGACCCAGTACTTC. Protein sequence: CASSLVGGTETQYF.

This clonotype was counted once. A junction boundary mismatches the germline segment, possibly from a read error. V usage is TRBV25-1 and J usage is TRBJ2-5, with TRBD2 matching over 14 bases. The CDR3 consists of 19 residues. Germline assignment: CDR1 MGHDK and CDR2 SYGVNS. CDR3 sequence: CACSAATGTSGSVRETQYF. Written as DNA, the CDR3 is TGTGCCTGCAGTGCTGCAACCGGGACTAGCGGGAGCGTAAGGGAGACCCAGTACTTC. Together with reference TRBV25-1 and TRBJ2-5, the CDR3 gives the full variable domain: EADIYQTPRYLVIGTGKKITLECSQTMGHDKMYWYQQDPGMELHLIHYSYGVNSTEKGDLSSESTVSRIRTEHFPLTLESARPSHTSQYLCACSAATGTSGSVRETQYFGPGTRLLVL.

As concerns this clonotype: At one of its ends the junction is not consistent with the germline gene, which may arise from a read error. This chain uses TRBV19 with TRBJ1-5; D perhaps matches TRBD1 (6 bases). There are 15 residues in the CDR3. Germline V CDR1 and CDR2: LNHDA, SQIVND (reference sequence). The CDR3 spells CGSSMEDRINQPQHF. CDR3 DNA: TGTGGCAGTAGTATGGAGGACAGAATCAATCAGCCCCAGCATTTT.

Here the CDR3 DNA reads TGTGCCAGCAGTTTAGGGGGGCGGGGGCTGGGCGAGCAGTACTTC. Amino acid sequence: CASSLGGRGLGEQYF. The gene calls are TRBV12-3 or TRBV12-4 and TRBJ2-7; TRBD2 might be the D (7 bases). The ends were cut back, 1 base at V and 6 bases at J, with 16 bases in the middle. This CDR3 is 15 amino acids long.

This clonotype was seen many times. The genes are TRBV15 and TRBJ1-5, with D hard to call. Germline V gene data show CDR1 as LNHNV and CDR2 as YYDKDF (reference sequence). The CDR3 covers 13 residues. Trimming shortened V by 7 bases and J by 3 bases, and 10 bases separated the two germline ends. CDR3: CATTRSPNQPQHF. As DNA, the CDR3 is TGTGCCACCACGCGGTCTCCCAATCAGCCCCAGCATTTT.

J is TRBJ1-4 and V is TRBV20-1; D is ambiguous. Per germline, CDR1 DFQATT and CDR2 SNEGSKA (reference sequence). V lost 5 bases to trimming and J lost 7 bases, with 14 bases between them. This CDR3 region has 13 residues. The DNA of the CDR3 is TGCAGTGCTCATTTGACACCTCCTGAAAAACTGTTTTTT. Translated: CSAHLTPPEKLFF.

The chain has TRBV12-3 or TRBV12-4 and TRBJ2-5; TRBD2 matches 9 bases. The CDR3 extends over 18 amino acids. J lost 0 bases, V lost 4 bases, and 12 bases had no gene match. Written as DNA, the CDR3 is TGTGCCAGCAGTTACACCGCAGGACTAGCGAGTCACCAAGAGACCCAGTACTTC. It translates to CASSYTAGLASHQETQYF.

The V call is TRBV25-1, the J call TRBJ2-7, with D tentatively TRBD1 or TRBD2 (5 bases each). The germline V and J ends were trimmed by 9 bases and 2 bases, with 14 bases remaining between them. Germline V CDR1 and CDR2: MGHDK, SYGVNS. The CDR3 extends over 13 amino acids. The CDR3 sequence is CASTEGDAYEQYF. The CDR3 nucleotides read TGTGCCAGTACGGAAGGGGACGCCTACGAGCAGTACTTC.

Points on this clonotype: A read error may explain this, as a much larger clone is one base away. The rearrangement uses TRBV12-3 or TRBV12-4 and TRBJ2-7; 7 bases are a match to TRBD1. Losses at the gene ends were 7 bases for V and 6 bases for J; bases not matched to a gene: 9. This CDR3 region has 13 residues. The CDR3 DNA follows: TGTGCCAGCACCTGGACAGGACGCTGCGAGCAGTACTTC. Protein: CASTWTGRCEQYF.

In its sample, this clonotype was seen many times. The V call is TRBV10-3, the J call TRBJ2-5; D tentatively fits TRBD1 or TRBD2 (7 bases each). There are 15 residues in the CDR3. Trimming cost V 6 bases and J 5 bases, with 19 bases left between them. Per germline, CDR1 ENHRY and CDR2 SYGVKD. CDR3 loop: CAISDGEGQLETQYF. The CDR3 DNA sequence: TGTGCCATCAGCGACGGGGAGGGACAGTTGGAGACCCAGTACTTC.

This clonotype was detected many times. The rearrangement uses TRBV5-6 and TRBJ2-7; D unclear. Trimming removed 2 bases from V and 4 bases from J, with 7 bases in between. CDR3 length equals 12 residues. Germline V CDR1 and CDR2: SGHDT, YYEEEE. CDR3 amino acids: CASSFANYEQYF. DNA for the CDR3: TGTGCCAGCAGCTTTGCTAATTACGAGCAGTACTTC.

This clonotype was seen more than once but under ten times. This chain connects TRBV6-5 to TRBJ1-1, with D possibly TRBD1 on 6 matching bases. The germline V gene has CDR1 MNHEY and CDR2 SVGAGI. The CDR3 has 16 amino acids. Trimming cost V 0 bases and J 2 bases, with 13 bases left between them. Written as DNA, the CDR3 is TGTGCCAGCAGTTACTCTTGGACAGCAACTAACACTGAAGCTTTCTTT. Its protein product is CASSYSWTATNTEAFF.

The rearrangement joins TRBV10-3 to TRBJ1-1; 11 positions agree with TRBD1. Trimming at V came to 8 bases and at J to 1 base, leaving 9 bases not matched to a gene. The CDR3 is made up of 16 amino acids. CDR1 and CDR2 from the germline V gene are ENHRY and SYGVKD. CDR3 coding DNA: TGTGCCATCGGACCCGGGACAGGGGGTAGGAACACTGAAGCTTTCTTT. Its translation is CAIGPGTGGRNTEAFF.

This clonotype was counted ten times or more. The gene calls are TRBV29-1 and TRBJ2-2, with 10 bases matching TRBD1. The length of the CDR3 is 16 residues. With V trimmed by 0 bases and J by 7 bases, 8 bases remained unmatched. Germline V gene sequence: CDR1 SQVTM, CDR2 ANQGSEA. The CDR3 reads CSVEDLRTGGGGELFF. The CDR3 bases are TGCAGCGTTGAAGATCTGCGGACAGGGGGTGGCGGGGAGCTGTTTTTT.

To note about this clonotype: This could be a read error, since a much larger clone is one nucleotide away. The chain carries TRBV19 and TRBJ1-5, with a tentative D call TRBD1 (5 bases). Germline V gives CDR1 LNHDA, CDR2 SQIVND (reference sequence). CDR3 length: 15 amino acids. V lost 8 bases and J lost 2, with 16 bases in between. CDR3 loop: CASASGDSGNQPQHF. The DNA for the CDR3 is TGTGCCAGTGCCAGTGGGGACTCGGGCAATCAGCCCCAGCATTTT.

This clonotype was seen a handful of times. The chain has TRBV7-9 and TRBJ2-5; 10 nucleotides align to TRBD2. The CDR3 extends over 21 amino acids. The germline V gene encodes CDR1 SEHNR and CDR2 FQNEAQ (reference sequence). J lost 0 bases, V lost 5 bases, and 21 bases had no gene match. Here the CDR3 reads CASSLPNGVAGGSRYQETQYF. The CDR3 DNA follows: TGTGCCAGCAGCCTTCCTAACGGGGTAGCGGGGGGCTCCCGGTACCAAGAGACCCAGTACTTC.

In this sample, this clonotype turned up a few times. The genes are TRBV2 and TRBJ2-7; D is possibly TRBD1 (6 bases). The V end lost 6 bases, the J end lost 3 bases, and 15 bases lay between the germline ends. Germline loops: CDR1 SNHLY, CDR2 FYNNEI. This CDR3 spans 14 amino acids. The CDR3 region is CASSRDITNYEQYF. CDR3 DNA: TGTGCCAGCAGCCGGGACATCACCAACTACGAGCAGTACTTC.